These T cell receptor beta chains were read from a single sample in a study of blood T cell repertoires in COVID-19. Some clones are missing from TCRdb's copy, which holds only in-frame ones; the method was immunoSEQ multiplex PCR. The repertoire has under 200,000 clones, 87% of them found once; the top ten carry around 6.5%. Sequenced sample: PBMCs or T cells enriched from blood (not recorded which). These receptors were collected from a woman aged 50 to 65 who had recovered from COVID-19. CDR3s include the opening cysteine and the closing phenylalanine or tryptophan. The order of the fields is D gene, J gene, V gene, CDR3 length, CDR3 protein. A D gene is named only where the DNA matches it firmly.

d_call: .
j_call: TRBJ2-1
v_call: TRBV27
cdr3_length: 16
cdr3_aa: CASSLVGVSRTSEQFF

d_call: .
j_call: TRBJ2-5
v_call: TRBV3-1/TRBV3-2
cdr3_length: 13
cdr3_aa: CASSLSSQETQYF

d_call: .
j_call: TRBJ2-7
v_call: TRBV6-2/TRBV6-3
cdr3_length: 12
cdr3_aa: CASSLTAYEQYF

d_call: .
j_call: TRBJ1-5
v_call: TRBV7-2
cdr3_length: 15
cdr3_aa: CASSPGGAGNQPQHF

d_call: TRBD1
j_call: TRBJ1-1
v_call: TRBV2
cdr3_length: 15
cdr3_aa: CASSEGDRGGTEAFF

d_call: .
j_call: TRBJ2-7
v_call: TRBV7-2
cdr3_length: 15
cdr3_aa: CASSQKSTPSYEQYF

d_call: .
j_call: TRBJ2-7
v_call: TRBV28
cdr3_length: 13
cdr3_aa: CASSFDSSYEQYF

d_call: .
j_call: TRBJ1-3
v_call: TRBV7-9
cdr3_length: 13
cdr3_aa: CASSLVAGNTIYF

d_call: TRBD1
j_call: TRBJ1-6
v_call: TRBV30
cdr3_length: 16
cdr3_aa: CAWSGTGVAYNSPLHF

d_call: .
j_call: TRBJ2-2
v_call: TRBV7-3
cdr3_length: 17
cdr3_aa: CASSPPSGTANTGELFF

d_call: .
j_call: TRBJ1-2
v_call: TRBV28
cdr3_length: 13
cdr3_aa: CASSQGGHYGYTF

d_call: TRBD1
j_call: TRBJ1-5
v_call: TRBV6-2/TRBV6-3
cdr3_length: 15
cdr3_aa: CASSIDRGSNQPQHF

d_call: .
j_call: TRBJ1-1
v_call: TRBV13
cdr3_length: 13
cdr3_aa: CASSLIRGAEAFF

d_call: .
j_call: TRBJ2-1
v_call: TRBV5-5
cdr3_length: 13
cdr3_aa: CASSREGENEQFF

d_call: TRBD1
j_call: TRBJ1-5
v_call: TRBV28
cdr3_length: 15
cdr3_aa: CACRTGSYGNQPQHF

d_call: .
j_call: TRBJ2-7
v_call: TRBV6-6
cdr3_length: 16
cdr3_aa: CASSRWGDRIIYEQYF

d_call: .
j_call: TRBJ1-3
v_call: TRBV9
cdr3_length: 14
cdr3_aa: CASSSGGYGNTIYF

d_call: .
j_call: TRBJ2-2
v_call: TRBV24-1
cdr3_length: 16
cdr3_aa: CATSDSSRAGRGELFF

d_call: .
j_call: TRBJ2-1
v_call: TRBV7-9
cdr3_length: 15
cdr3_aa: CASSLGTNPTNEQFF

d_call: .
j_call: TRBJ1-2
v_call: TRBV27
cdr3_length: 16
cdr3_aa: CASSLSAYSQVWGYTF

d_call: TRBD1
j_call: TRBJ2-6
v_call: TRBV7-9
cdr3_length: 17
cdr3_aa: CASSSGGSPSGANVLTF

d_call: .
j_call: TRBJ1-3
v_call: TRBV3-1/TRBV3-2
cdr3_length: 16
cdr3_aa: CASSQARGGSGNTIYF

d_call: TRBD1
j_call: TRBJ1-2
v_call: TRBV7-9
cdr3_length: 14
cdr3_aa: CASGDRGLEYGYTF

d_call: .
j_call: TRBJ2-3
v_call: TRBV5-8
cdr3_length: 15
cdr3_aa: CASSSLGAYTDTQYF